The 5 T cell receptor beta chains below were found in one sample sequenced in a study of shared clonotypes between healthy human individuals. Sequencing used immunoSEQ multiplex PCR; TCRdb keeps in-frame clones, though not all of them. The sample shows nearly 1 million clones, less than 85% of them seen only once. Sequenced sample: memory CD4+ T cells sorted from blood. Indicated subset: CD45RA-negative fraction. Receptors originate from a man between 18 and 35 years old in good health.

V is TRBV30 and J is TRBJ2-7; 9 nucleotides align to TRBD1. This CDR3 comprises 15 residues. CDR1 is GTSNPN, CDR2 SVGIG, per germline (reference sequence). V shed 0 bases, J shed 1 base, and the junction held 4 bases outside the gene matches. The CDR3 sequence: CAWSVRGQGSYEQYF. DNA of the CDR3: TGTGCCTGGAGTGTACGGGGACAGGGATCCTACGAGCAGTACTTC.

The rearrangement joins TRBV6-1 to TRBJ2-6; D is unclear. The CDR3 is 15 residues long. CDR1 is MNHNS and CDR2 is SASEGT in the germline V gene. V was shortened by 6 bases and J by 0 bases, with 9 bases between the two germline ends. This CDR3 is CASSPTDSGANVLTF. In nucleotides, the CDR3 is TGTGCCAGCAGCCCGACTGACTCTGGGGCCAACGTCCTGACTTTC.

This chain joins TRBV21-1 and TRBJ1-1; the table's D call TRBD1 went unverified against the DNA. TRBV21-1 represents a pseudogene. The CDR3 contains 17 residues. The CDR3 DNA sequence: TGTGCCAGCAGCCCCTCGGGACAGGGTGGAGGTTATAAGGAAGCTTTCTTT. Its translation: CASSPSGQGGGYKEAFF.

V gene TRBV11-3 combines with J gene TRBJ1-2, with 7 bases aligning to TRBD1. Germline-derived CDR1 and CDR2 are SGHNT and YENEEA. V was clipped by 1 base and J by 8 bases; unmatched bases: 4. The CDR3 contains 13 residues. The CDR3, as DNA: TGTGCCAGCAGCTTAGCGACAGGGATCGGCTACACCTTC. Its protein product is CASSLATGIGYTF.

This CDR3 reads CASSGDENYGYTF. CDR3 nucleotides: TGTGCCAGCTCAGGGGACGAAAACTATGGCTACACCTTC. The chain joins TRBV18 to TRBJ1-2, with TRBD1 as a possible D gene (5 bases). The V end lost 5 bases, the J end lost 2 bases, and 9 bases lay between the germline ends. Germline V gives CDR1 KGHSH, CDR2 LQKENI. CDR3 length: 13 amino acids.